Each of the 5 T cell receptor beta chains below was sequenced from the same sample in a study of blood T cell repertoires in COVID-19. Sequencing used immunoSEQ multiplex PCR; TCRdb keeps in-frame clones, though not all of them. This table holds approximately 270,000 clones, around 89% found once. Specimen: peripheral blood. These receptors originate from a man aged 25-40 years with acute or convalescent COVID-19.

The chain couples TRBV2 to TRBJ1-2, with D possibly TRBD1 on 6 matching bases. Germline loops: CDR1 SNHLY, CDR2 FYNNEI. The CDR3 is made up of 14 amino acids. V was cut by 3 bases and J by 5 bases, with 13 bases left in between. The CDR3 nucleotides read TGTGCCAGCAGTGACCAGGGGATGGGGTATGGCTACACCTTC. Protein product: CASSDQGMGYGYTF.

The V call is TRBV6-1, the J call TRBJ2-2; the D is unclear. The CDR3 has 13 amino acids. The germline V gene encodes CDR1 MNHNS and CDR2 SASEGT. V was pared by 1 base and J by 6 bases, with 6 bases between. The CDR3 protein is CASSEDRAGELFF. CDR3 DNA: TGTGCCAGCAGTGAAGATCGGGCCGGGGAGCTGTTTTTT.

The chain uses TRBV4-2 and TRBJ2-3; TRBD1 aligns across 7 bases. This CDR3 region has 17 residues. V was pared by 2 bases and J by 0 bases, with 8 bases of the junction left unmatched. Looked up from germline, CDR1 is LGHNA and CDR2 is YNFKEQ. Here the CDR3 reads CASSQPEGRGSTDTQYF. CDR3 DNA: TGTGCCAGCAGCCAACCCGAAGGCAGGGGGAGCACAGATACGCAGTATTTT.

V usage is TRBV3-1 (or the pseudogene TRBV3-2) and J usage is TRBJ2-1; TRBD2 aligns across 13 bases. The CDR3 is 16 amino acids. J was trimmed by 10 bases and V by 1 base; bases with no gene match: 7. From germline, CDR1 is LGHDT and CDR2 YNNKEL (reference sequence). CDR3 in amino acids: CASSQALAGGQWEQFF. The CDR3 DNA sequence: TGTGCCAGCAGCCAAGCACTAGCGGGGGGGCAATGGGAGCAGTTCTTC.

J is TRBJ1-2 and V is TRBV3-1 (or the pseudogene TRBV3-2); a possible D gene is TRBD1 (5 bases). CDR1 is LGHDT and CDR2 is YNNKEL in the germline V gene (reference sequence). The CDR3 extends over 15 amino acids. The V end lost 3 bases, the J end lost 6 bases, and 17 bases lay between the germline ends. The CDR3 DNA sequence: TGTGCCAGCAGCCAGTCGCTAGGGGTATACGATGGCTACACCTTC. Translation: CASSQSLGVYDGYTF.